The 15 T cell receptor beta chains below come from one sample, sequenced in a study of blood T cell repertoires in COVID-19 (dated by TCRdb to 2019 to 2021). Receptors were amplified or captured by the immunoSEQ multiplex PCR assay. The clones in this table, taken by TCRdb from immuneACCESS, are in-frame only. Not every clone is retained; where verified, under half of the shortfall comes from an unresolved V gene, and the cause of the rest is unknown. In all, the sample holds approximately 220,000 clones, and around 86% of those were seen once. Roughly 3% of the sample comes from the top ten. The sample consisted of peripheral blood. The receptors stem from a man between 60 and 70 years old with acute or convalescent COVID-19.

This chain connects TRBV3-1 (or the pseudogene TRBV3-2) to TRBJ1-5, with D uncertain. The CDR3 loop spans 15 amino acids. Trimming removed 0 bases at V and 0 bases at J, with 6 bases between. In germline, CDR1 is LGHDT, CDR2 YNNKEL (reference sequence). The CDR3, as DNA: TGTGCCAGCAGCCAAGACCTAGATAGCAATCAGCCCCAGCATTTT. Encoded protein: CASSQDLDSNQPQHF.

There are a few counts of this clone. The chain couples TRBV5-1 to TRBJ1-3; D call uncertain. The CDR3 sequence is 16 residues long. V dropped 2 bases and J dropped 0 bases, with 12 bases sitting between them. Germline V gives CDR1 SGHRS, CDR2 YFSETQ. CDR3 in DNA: TGCGCCAGCAGCTTCGTCGGAGCTACCTCTGGAAACACCATATATTTT. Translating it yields CASSFVGATSGNTIYF.

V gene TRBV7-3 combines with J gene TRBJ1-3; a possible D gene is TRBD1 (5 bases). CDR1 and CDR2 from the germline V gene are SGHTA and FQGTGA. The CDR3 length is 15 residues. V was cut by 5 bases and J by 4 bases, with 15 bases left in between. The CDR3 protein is CASSPRGGKGNTIYF. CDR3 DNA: TGTGCCAGCAGCCCCCGTGGGGGGAAGGGAAACACCATATATTTT. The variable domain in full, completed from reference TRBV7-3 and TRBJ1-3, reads GAGVSQTPSNKVTEKGKYVELRCDPISGHTALYWYRQSLGQGPEFLIYFQGTGAADDSGLPNDRFFAVRPEGSVSTLKIQRTERGDSAVYLCASSPRGGKGNTIYFGEGSWLTVV.

The CDR3, as DNA: TGTGCCAGCAAAGCACCGGGACAGCCTAATGAAAAACTGTTTTTT. It is translated as CASKAPGQPNEKLFF. The rearrangement links TRBV19 to TRBJ1-4; TRBD1 matches at 7 bases. Germline V gene data show CDR1 as LNHDA and CDR2 as SQIVND (reference sequence). The CDR3 runs to 15 residues. J lost 3 bases, V lost 9 bases, and 10 bases had no gene match.

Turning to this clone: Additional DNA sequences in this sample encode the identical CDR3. CDR3 sequence reads: CSASGGGTEAFF. The CDR3 bases are TGCAGTGCTAGTGGAGGGGGCACTGAAGCTTTCTTT. This chain links TRBV20-1 with TRBJ1-1, with TRBD1 as a possible D gene (6 bases). Trimming shortened V by 3 bases and J by 4 bases, and 9 bases separated the two germline ends. Looked up from germline, CDR1 is DFQATT and CDR2 is SNEGSKA (reference sequence). CDR3 size: 12 residues.

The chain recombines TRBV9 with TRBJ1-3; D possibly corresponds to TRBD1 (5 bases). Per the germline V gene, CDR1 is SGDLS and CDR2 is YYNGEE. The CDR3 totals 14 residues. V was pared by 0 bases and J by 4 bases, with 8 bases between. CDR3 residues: CASSVAGSGNTIYF. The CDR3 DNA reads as TGTGCCAGCAGCGTAGCAGGGTCCGGAAACACCATATATTTT.

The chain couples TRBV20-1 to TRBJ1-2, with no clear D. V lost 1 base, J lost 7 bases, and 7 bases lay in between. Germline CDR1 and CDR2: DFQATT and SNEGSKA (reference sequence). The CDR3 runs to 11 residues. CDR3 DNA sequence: TGCAGTGCTAGAGGTGGCTCTGGCTACACCTTC. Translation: CSARGGSGYTF.

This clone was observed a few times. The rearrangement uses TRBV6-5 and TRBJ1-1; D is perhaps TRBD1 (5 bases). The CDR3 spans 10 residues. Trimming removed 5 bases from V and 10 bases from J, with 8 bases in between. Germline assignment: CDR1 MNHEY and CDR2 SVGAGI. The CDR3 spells CASSRGVAFF. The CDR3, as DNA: TGTGCCAGCAGTAGGGGTGTAGCTTTCTTT.

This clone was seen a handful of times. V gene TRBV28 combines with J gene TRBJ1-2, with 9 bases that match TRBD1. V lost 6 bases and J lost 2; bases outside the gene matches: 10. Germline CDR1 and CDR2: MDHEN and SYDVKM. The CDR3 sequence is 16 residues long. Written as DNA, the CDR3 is TGTGCCAGCAGAAGTACAGGGGGCGTCGGCAACTATGGCTACACCTTC. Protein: CASRSTGGVGNYGYTF.

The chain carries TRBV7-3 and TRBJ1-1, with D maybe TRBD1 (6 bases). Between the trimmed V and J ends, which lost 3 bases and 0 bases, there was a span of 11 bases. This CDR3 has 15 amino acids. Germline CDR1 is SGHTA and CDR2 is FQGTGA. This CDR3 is CASSFQGQMNTEAFF. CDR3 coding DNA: TGTGCCAGCAGCTTCCAGGGACAAATGAACACTGAAGCTTTCTTT.

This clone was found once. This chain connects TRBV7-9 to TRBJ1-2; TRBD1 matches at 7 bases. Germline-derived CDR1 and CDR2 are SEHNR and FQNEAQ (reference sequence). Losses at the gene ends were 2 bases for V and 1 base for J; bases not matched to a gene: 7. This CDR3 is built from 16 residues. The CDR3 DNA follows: TGTGCCAGCAGCTTAACCGGGACAGCAATTAACTATGGCTACACCTTC. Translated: CASSLTGTAINYGYTF. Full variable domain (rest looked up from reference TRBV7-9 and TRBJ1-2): DTGVSQNPRHKITKRGQNVTFRCDPISEHNRLYWYRQTLGQGPEFLTYFQNEAQLEKSRLLSDRFSAERPKGSFSTLEIQRTEQGDSAMYLCASSLTGTAINYGYTFGSGTRLTVV.

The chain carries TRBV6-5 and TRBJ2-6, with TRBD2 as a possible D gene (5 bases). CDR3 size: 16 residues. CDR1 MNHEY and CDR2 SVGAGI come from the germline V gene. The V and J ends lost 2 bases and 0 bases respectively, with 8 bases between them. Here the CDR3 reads CASSYRDGSGANVLTF. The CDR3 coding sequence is TGTGCCAGCAGTTACCGGGATGGCTCTGGGGCCAACGTCCTGACTTTC.

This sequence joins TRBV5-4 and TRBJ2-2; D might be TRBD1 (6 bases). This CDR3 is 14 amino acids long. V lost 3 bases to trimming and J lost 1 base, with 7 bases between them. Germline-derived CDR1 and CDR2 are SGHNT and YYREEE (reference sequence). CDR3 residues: CASSSQGNTGELFF. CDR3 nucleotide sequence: TGTGCCAGCAGCTCACAGGGGAACACCGGGGAGCTGTTTTTT.

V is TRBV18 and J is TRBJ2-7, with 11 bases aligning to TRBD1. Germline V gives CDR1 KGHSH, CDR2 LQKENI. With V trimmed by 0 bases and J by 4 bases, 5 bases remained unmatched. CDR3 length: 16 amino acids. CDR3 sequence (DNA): TGTGCCAGCTCACCACCGGGGTGGGACAGGGGGTACGAGCAGTACTTC. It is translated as CASSPPGWDRGYEQYF.

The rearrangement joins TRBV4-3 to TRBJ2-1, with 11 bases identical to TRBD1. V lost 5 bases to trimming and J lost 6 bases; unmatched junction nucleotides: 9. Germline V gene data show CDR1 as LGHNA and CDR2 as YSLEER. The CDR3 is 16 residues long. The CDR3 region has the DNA TGCGCCAGCAGCGAGAGTGGACAGGGGGCGCGCAATGAGCAGTTCTTC. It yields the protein CASSESGQGARNEQFF.